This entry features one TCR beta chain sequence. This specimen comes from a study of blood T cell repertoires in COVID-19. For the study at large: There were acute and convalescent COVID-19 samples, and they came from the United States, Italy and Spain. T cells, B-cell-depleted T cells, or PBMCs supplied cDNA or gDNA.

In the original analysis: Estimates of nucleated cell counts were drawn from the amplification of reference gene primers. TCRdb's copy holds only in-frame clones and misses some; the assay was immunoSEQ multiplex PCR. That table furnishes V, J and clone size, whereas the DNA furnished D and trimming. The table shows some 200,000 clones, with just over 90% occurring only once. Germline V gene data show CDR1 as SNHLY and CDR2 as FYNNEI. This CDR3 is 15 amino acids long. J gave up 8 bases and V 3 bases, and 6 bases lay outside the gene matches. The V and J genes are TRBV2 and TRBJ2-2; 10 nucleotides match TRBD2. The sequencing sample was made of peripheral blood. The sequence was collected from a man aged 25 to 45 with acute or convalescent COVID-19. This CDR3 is CASSEDSGGFGELFF. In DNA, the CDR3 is TGTGCCAGCAGTGAGGATAGCGGGGGGTTTGGGGAGCTGTTTTTT.